The 18 T cell receptor beta chains reported below all come from one sample, sequenced in a study of T-cell memory formation after mild COVID-19. From the 5' RACE reads, TCRdb called clonotypes with MiXCR, one entry per CDR3 protein. This table has approximately 490,000 distinct CDR3 sequences, over 20% appearing once. Sequencing was done on a sample of PBMCs or a T cell subset sorted from them (not recorded which). The receptors were sampled from an adult woman who had mild COVID-19 (a few samples of this study predate the infection). Cell type and time point are not known.

The chain has TRBV20-1 and TRBJ2-7, with 9 positions matching TRBD1. The CDR3 has 13 amino acids. Germline CDR1 and CDR2: DFQATT and SNEGSKA (reference sequence). J lost 4 bases, V lost 6 bases, and 7 bases had no gene match. CDR3 residues: CSATDRGPYEQYF. CDR3 in DNA: TGCAGTGCCACGGACAGGGGACCGTACGAGCAGTACTTC.

This clonotype was counted only a few times. V and J are TRBV7-9 and TRBJ2-4; D not certain. The CDR3 has 14 residues. CDR1 and CDR2 (germline): SEHNR, FQNEAQ (reference sequence). V lost 5 bases and J 0 bases, leaving 8 bases between the germline ends. The CDR3 sequence is CASSKSLAKNIQYF. Written as DNA, the CDR3 is TGTGCCAGCAGCAAGAGCCTAGCCAAAAACATTCAGTACTTC.

This clonotype was observed a few times. V usage is TRBV4-2 and J usage is TRBJ1-1, with D hard to call. The germline gives CDR1 LGHNA, CDR2 YNFKEQ. The CDR3 has 14 residues. V shed 0 bases and J shed 9 bases, with 14 bases lying between them. CDR3 in DNA: TGTGCCAGCAGCCAAGATTACTATTCGGGGAAAGCTTTCTTT. Translation: CASSQDYYSGKAFF.

The chain combines TRBV12-3 or TRBV12-4 with TRBJ1-1, with D maybe TRBD1 (5 bases). Trimming stripped 5 bases from V and 7 bases from J, with 8 bases between. CDR3 length: 11 amino acids. This chain's CDR3 is CASSVGDEAFF. The DNA for the CDR3 is TGTGCCAGCAGTGTGGGGGATGAAGCTTTCTTT.

The chain couples TRBV30 to TRBJ1-2; tentatively, D is TRBD1 (5 bases). Germline values: CDR1 GTSNPN, CDR2 SVGIG (reference sequence). V was trimmed by 8 bases and J by 1 base, leaving 17 bases between them. The CDR3 has 14 residues. DNA for the CDR3: TGTGCCGGAAACCTGAGACAGCTTAACTATGGCTACACCTTC. This sequence encodes CAGNLRQLNYGYTF.

This clonotype was counted a few times. The genes are TRBV20-1 and TRBJ2-5, with D perhaps TRBD1 (5 bases). Deletions cut 0 bases from V and 4 bases from J, with 21 bases between. Germline V lookup: CDR1 DFQATT, CDR2 SNEGSKA (reference sequence). CDR3 size: 17 residues. The DNA for the CDR3 is TGCAGTGCTAGAGATCAGCCTCACAGGTGGTTCCCAGAGACCCAGTACTTC. This encodes CSARDQPHRWFPETQYF.

The chain couples TRBV10-3 to TRBJ1-2, with 8 bases lining up with TRBD1. V shed 2 bases, J shed 5 bases, and the junction held 4 bases outside the gene matches. Per the germline V gene, CDR1 is ENHRY and CDR2 is SYGVKD. CDR3 length equals 14 residues. DNA of the CDR3: TGTGCCATCAGTGAGACTACAGGGGGGTATGGCTACACCTTC. This gives the protein CAISETTGGYGYTF.

This clonotype was seen at least ten times. The chain links TRBV7-2 to TRBJ2-2, with 8 positions matching TRBD2. The CDR3 is made up of 15 amino acids. V was clipped by 5 bases and J by 6 bases; unmatched bases: 8. The germline V gene has CDR1 SGHTA and CDR2 FQGNSA. CDR3 nucleotide sequence: TGTGCCAGCAGCCCCAATCCGGGACTAGCCGGGGAGCTGTTTTTT. As protein: CASSPNPGLAGELFF. Drawing the rest from reference TRBV7-2 and TRBJ2-2, the complete variable domain is GAGVSQSPSNKVTEKGKDVELRCDPISGHTALYWYRQSLGQGLEFLIYFQGNSAPDKSGLPSDRFSAERTGGSVSTLTIQRTQQEDSAVYLCASSPNPGLAGELFFGEGSRLTVL.

The sample holds many counts of this clonotype. V usage is TRBV9 and J usage is TRBJ1-4; D not resolved. From germline, CDR1 is SGDLS and CDR2 YYNGEE. The V end was cut by 2 bases, the J end by 7 bases, with 12 bases between. The CDR3 spans 14 residues. Here the CDR3 reads CASSVGRGGEKLFF. The CDR3 DNA reads TGTGCCAGCAGCGTGGGCCGCGGCGGTGAAAAACTGTTTTTT. The full variable domain, rest sourced from reference TRBV9 and TRBJ1-4, is DSGVTQTPKHLITATGQRVTLRCSPRSGDLSVYWYQQSLDQGLQFLIQYYNGEERAKGNILERFSAQQFPDLHSELNLSSLELGDSALYFCASSVGRGGEKLFFGSGTQLSVL.

In its sample, this clonotype was seen many times. The V gene is TRBV27, the J gene TRBJ2-3; D is ambiguous. Trimming cost V 2 bases and J 3 bases, with 6 bases left between them. The CDR3 contains 13 residues. CDR1 is MNHEY and CDR2 is SMNVEV in the germline V gene (reference sequence). The CDR3 sequence is CASSLRPTDTQYF. The CDR3 bases are TGTGCCAGCAGTTTACGACCGACAGATACGCAGTATTTT.

The rearrangement joins TRBV12-3 or TRBV12-4 to TRBJ1-2; D gene uncertain. The CDR3 loop spans 12 amino acids. V was cut by 3 bases and J by 6 bases, with 8 bases left in between. The CDR3 coding sequence is TGTGCCAGCAGTTTGGCGGCTCATGGCTACACCTTC. As protein: CASSLAAHGYTF.

This clonotype came up a few times. The rearrangement uses TRBV5-1 and TRBJ2-7; perhaps TRBD1 as D (6 bases). Germline V lookup: CDR1 SGHRS, CDR2 YFSETQ. V dropped 4 bases and J dropped 3 bases, with 17 bases sitting between them. This CDR3 region has 15 residues. This CDR3 reads CASSIQGFIYYEQYF. CDR3 DNA: TGCGCCAGCAGCATTCAGGGGTTTATTTACTACGAGCAGTACTTC.

The rearrangement uses TRBV4-3 and TRBJ2-1; 7 positions agree with TRBD2. Germline trimming cut 1 base from V and 7 bases from J; bases unmatched to any gene: 13. The CDR3 loop spans 17 amino acids. Per the germline V gene, CDR1 is LGHNA and CDR2 is YSLEER. Written as DNA, the CDR3 is TGCGCCAGCAGCCAAGCGATCTTTCTAGCGGAGCGGAATGAGCAGTTCTTC. This translates into CASSQAIFLAERNEQFF.

Many counts were recorded for this clonotype. This chain uses TRBV2 with TRBJ1-4, with D perhaps TRBD1 (6 bases). The germline gives CDR1 SNHLY, CDR2 FYNNEI. This CDR3 is built from 12 residues. V shed 10 bases and J shed 5 bases, with 11 bases lying between them. The CDR3 is CATSGANEKLFF. CDR3 nucleotide sequence: TGTGCCACCTCGGGGGCCAATGAAAAACTGTTTTTT.

The chain has TRBV20-1 and TRBJ2-7; tentatively, D is TRBD1 or TRBD2 (5 bases each). CDR3 length equals 14 residues. The V end was cut by 0 bases, the J end by 5 bases, with 14 bases between. Germline V gene data show CDR1 as DFQATT and CDR2 as SNEGSKA (reference sequence). CDR3 amino acids: CSARDFLRGDEQYF. CDR3 nucleotide sequence: TGCAGTGCTAGAGATTTTTTACGGGGCGACGAGCAGTACTTC.

This clonotype has only a few counts. This chain uses TRBV10-3 with TRBJ2-3; tentative D call: TRBD2 (5 bases). CDR1 is ENHRY and CDR2 is SYGVKD in the germline V gene. The CDR3 spans 15 residues. Trimming shortened V by 10 bases and J by 1 base, and 18 bases separated the two germline ends. CDR3 sequence reads: CATQEGLAGTDTQYF. The CDR3 DNA reads as TGTGCCACCCAAGAGGGCCTCGCTGGCACAGATACGCAGTATTTT.

The chain recombines TRBV7-9 with TRBJ2-5, with D tentatively TRBD1 (5 bases). Trimming took off 5 bases at V and 0 bases at J, with 16 bases between the two ends. CDR3 size: 16 residues. The germline CDR1 and CDR2 sequences are SEHNR and FQNEAQ (reference sequence). CDR3 protein: CASSPIRVRDQETQYF. DNA of the CDR3: TGTGCCAGCAGCCCGATCAGGGTCAGGGACCAAGAGACCCAGTACTTC.

The sample holds one count of this clonotype. This chain connects TRBV7-9 to TRBJ1-4; D uncertain. CDR1 is SEHNR, CDR2 FQNEAQ, per germline (reference sequence). Trimming removed 4 bases at V and 8 bases at J, with 17 bases between. This CDR3 spans 15 amino acids. CDR3 in amino acids: CASSSLDGPGEKLFF. In nucleotides, the CDR3 is TGTGCCAGCAGCTCCCTCGACGGACCTGGAGAAAAACTGTTTTTT.